The source of this TCR beta chain is a study of cytomegalovirus exposure and HLA in healthy donors. Findings and limits, study-wide: V- and J-gene trimming in TCR beta was tied to a missense DCLRE1C variant by an analysis performed later. Presence/absence results assume similar sequencing depth per donor, which may not hold. Among immune exposure information, only CMV serostatus was available.

Regarding this clone: Its specificity is unknown.

These donors, healthy bone marrow donors, were studied. This CDR3 spans 14 amino acids. Germline loops: CDR1 SEHNR, CDR2 FQNEAQ (reference sequence). The germline V and J ends were trimmed by 5 bases and 1 base, with 10 bases remaining between them. With 60 Vbeta and 13 Jbeta primers, the PCR was carried out. The table came from immunoSEQ multiplex PCR; TCRdb's copy has only in-frame clones and leaves some out. Here the sample spans about 160,000 clones, approximately 88% being singletons. The receptor comes from a woman aged 18-30 years in good health and CMV-seronegative. The sequenced sample was PBMCs. This chain links TRBV7-9 with TRBJ2-3; D possibly corresponds to TRBD1 (5 bases). The CDR3 bases are TGTGCCAGCAGCCAACGCAGGGGCACAGATACGCAGTATTTT. Its protein is CASSQRRGTDTQYF.